A selection of T cell receptor beta chains follows, all from one sample in a study of neurological immune-mediated disorders. Via MiXCR, TCRdb re-called the 5' RACE reads, giving one row per CDR3 protein. The sample contains 55,000 to 85,000 distinct CDR3 sequences, 2.5% to 4% of which appear only once. Material: PBMCs. The source is a woman aged 50 to 65 with multiple sclerosis. Each CDR3 is given with its conserved first and last residue. D genes are given only for firm matches. Where a row states a size, it is once, few, many or the class of an expanded clone; other rows omit it.

size	J	V	D	DNA	CDR3
many	TRBJ2-5	TRBV12-3/TRBV12-4	TRBD2	TGTGCCAGCAGTCTCAGGACTAGTGGGCTAAAAGAGACCCAGTACTTC	CASSLRTSGLKETQYF
many	TRBJ1-4	TRBV28	NA	TGTGCCAGCAGTTTATGGGTAGCAGGCGAAAAACTGTTTTTT	CASSLWVAGEKLFF
many	TRBJ1-2	TRBV3-1	TRBD1	TGTGCCAGCAGACACAGACAGGGTCTCGGATTAGATGGCTACACCTTC	CASRHRQGLGLDGYTF
NA	TRBJ2-5	TRBV5-1	TRBD1	TGCGCCAGCAGCTACCGGACAGGGGGGGATCAAGAGAACCAGTACTTC	CASSYRTGGDQENQYF
many	TRBJ1-3	TRBV5-1	NA	TGCGCCAGCAGCTCAGGACACGGTCCGGTAGGAAACACCATATATTTT	CASSSGHGPVGNTIYF
many	TRBJ2-5	TRBV5-1	NA	TGCGCCAGCAGCTTGGCCTCCAGGGAGGAGACCCAGTACTTC	CASSLASREETQYF
many	TRBJ2-1	TRBV9	NA	TGTGCCAGCAGCGTCGATTGGGGGCCCCGATCCTACAATGAGCAGTTCTTC	CASSVDWGPRSYNEQFF
many	TRBJ2-2	TRBV6-5	TRBD1	TGTGCCAGCCGACAGGGTGCAGTCACCGGGGAGCTGTTTTTT	CASRQGAVTGELFF
many	TRBJ2-2	TRBV5-1	NA	TGCGCCAGCAGCTTGCAGGGAGCCCCCGGGGAGCTGTTTTTT	CASSLQGAPGELFF
once	TRBJ1-3	TRBV6-5	NA	TGTGCCAGCAGTTACGGAGGGGCCGCTTTCTCTGGAAACAACATATATTTT	CASSYGGAAFSGNNIYF
many	TRBJ1-2	TRBV3-1	NA	TGTGCCAGCAGCCAGGGACCCAGCGGCTATGGCTACACCTTC	CASSQGPSGYGYTF
many	TRBJ2-3	TRBV5-6	NA	TGTGCCAGCAGCTGGGGACCCGACGGCAATACGCAGTATTTT	CASSWGPDGNTQYF
many	TRBJ2-3	TRBV7-2	NA	TGTGCCAGCAGCTTAGGGGTGGGCCGGGGCACAGATACGCAGTATTTT	CASSLGVGRGTDTQYF
many	TRBJ1-2	TRBV29-1	TRBD1	TGCAGCGTTGAAGAGGACAGGGACTATGGCTACACCTTC	CSVEEDRDYGYTF
many	TRBJ2-2	TRBV5-1	NA	TGCGCCAGCAGCTTGTTACAAACCGGTCTCACCGGGGAGCTGTTTTTT	CASSLLQTGLTGELFF
many	TRBJ2-1	TRBV18	TRBD1	TGTGCCAGCTCACCACAGACAGGGTCCTACAATGAGCAGTTCTTC	CASSPQTGSYNEQFF
many	TRBJ2-7	TRBV20-1	NA	TGCAGCCAGGGGAGAGCCTACGAGCAGTACTTC	CSQGRAYEQYF
many	TRBJ1-6	TRBV7-9	NA	TGTGCCAGCAGCTTTGGGGGGGCAAATAATTCACCCCTCCACTTT	CASSFGGANNSPLHF
many	TRBJ2-1	TRBV15	TRBD1	TGTGCCACCAGGCCCGGACAGGGGGCTTACAATGAGCAGTTCTTC	CATRPGQGAYNEQFF
many	TRBJ2-2	TRBV24-1	NA	TGTGCCACCAGTGATCCCAGGGCAGGAGAGAACACCGGGGAGCTGTTTTTT	CATSDPRAGENTGELFF
many	TRBJ1-6	TRBV3-1	TRBD1	TGTGCCAGCAGCCAAGCCAGTGGAGGGGGCGGCAATTCACCCCTCCACTTT	CASSQASGGGGNSPLHF
many	TRBJ2-1	TRBV4-3	TRBD2	TGCGCCAGCAGCCAAGGTTGGGCCCGAAGGGAATGGACTAGCTCCTACAATGAGCAGTTCTTC	CASSQGWARREWTSSYNEQFF
many	TRBJ2-1	TRBV7-2	NA	TGTGCCAGCAGCTTAGTAGGGACAACCTACAATGAGCAGTTCTTC	CASSLVGTTYNEQFF
many	TRBJ1-2	TRBV27	NA	TGTGCCAGCAGACTTTCCGGGGCGAACTATGGCTACACCTTC	CASRLSGANYGYTF
many	TRBJ2-1	TRBV13	NA	TGTGCCAGCACCTCTCGGCTGGGATATATCTATGAGCAGTTCTTC	CASTSRLGYIYEQFF
many	TRBJ1-1	TRBV5-1	TRBD1	TGCGCCAGCAGCAGGACAGGGGGCTTATATATGAACACTGAAGCTTTCTTT	CASSRTGGLYMNTEAFF
many	TRBJ2-3	TRBV5-1	NA	TGCGCCAGCAGCTTGGAAGGGAGCACAGATACGCAGTATTTT	CASSLEGSTDTQYF
NA	TRBJ2-3	TRBV6-5	TRBD2	TGTGCCAGCAGTTACTCGATTGCTAGCGGGGGGGAAACAGATACGCAGTATTTT	CASSYSIASGGETDTQYF
many	TRBJ1-5	TRBV7-2	NA	TGTGCCAGCAGCTTAGACTGGGGACAGCCCCAGCATTTT	CASSLDWGQPQHF
many	TRBJ2-1	TRBV15	NA	TGTGCCACCAGCACCAAAGCTGGCAATGAGCAGTTCTTC	CATSTKAGNEQFF
many	TRBJ1-1	TRBV18	NA	TGTGCCAGCTCACCATATACTGGGTACCCCTTGAACACTGAAGCTTTCTTT	CASSPYTGYPLNTEAFF
many	TRBJ1-1	TRBV20-1	NA	TGCAGTGCTAGTAGGGGGGTCGGGACTGAAGCTTTCTTT	CSASRGVGTEAFF